A single sample is the source of the 12 T cell receptor beta chains below, sequenced in a study of OX40 agonist ivuxolimab in advanced cancers. Here immunoSEQ multiplex PCR was the method, and the copy in TCRdb shows in-frame clones only, minus some. This table holds 15,000 to 20,000 clones, approximately 84% found once. Sequenced material: CD4+ or CD8+ T cells sorted from blood, taken in a trial of the OX40 agonist ivuxolimab. Receptor source: an adult with an advanced solid tumor such as melanoma, head and neck, liver or kidney cancer.

This rearrangement joins TRBV10-3 to TRBJ2-1; D is uncertain. There are 12 residues in the CDR3. Germline V gives CDR1 ENHRY, CDR2 SYGVKD. Trimming cost V 5 bases and J 8 bases, with 10 bases left between them. The CDR3 loop is CAISKLADEQFF. As DNA, the CDR3 is TGTGCCATCAGTAAACTTGCGGATGAGCAGTTCTTC.

This chain joins TRBV7-2 and TRBJ1-5; 9 bases match TRBD1. Per the germline V gene, CDR1 is SGHTA and CDR2 is FQGNSA. The CDR3 consists of 18 residues. Losses at the gene ends were 5 bases for V and 1 base for J; bases not matched to a gene: 12. The CDR3 spells CASSQQLTGTGSNQPQHF. CDR3 in DNA: TGTGCCAGCAGCCAGCAACTCACCGGGACAGGGAGCAATCAGCCCCAGCATTTT.

The table lists this clone with a few counts. The chain has TRBV19 and TRBJ2-7; no clear D. V was clipped by 1 base and J by 3 bases, with 10 bases between them. Germline V gene data show CDR1 as LNHDA and CDR2 as SQIVND (reference sequence). The CDR3 totals 14 residues. The CDR3 reads CASSIGGDFYEQYF. CDR3 nucleotides: TGTGCCAGTAGTATAGGAGGTGACTTCTACGAGCAGTACTTC.

V and J are TRBV4-1 and TRBJ1-2, with 8 bases identical to TRBD1. Germline V gene sequence: CDR1 MGHRA, CDR2 YSYEKL. The V segment lost 3 bases and the J segment 7 bases; nucleotides outside the gene matches: 4. The CDR3 totals 13 residues. In nucleotides, the CDR3 is TGCGCCAGCAGCCACCCACAGGGGGGTGGCTACACCTTC. Protein: CASSHPQGGGYTF.

V usage is TRBV23-1 and J usage is TRBJ2-1, with unresolved D. TRBV23-1 falls under the ORF class, with uncertain function. Trimming removed 9 bases from V and 8 bases from J, with 14 bases in between. The CDR3 runs to 12 residues. This CDR3 is CASSVNTYEQFF. The CDR3 DNA sequence: TGCGCCAGTTCAGTCAATACATATGAGCAGTTCTTC.

CDR3 residues: CASSEPRRETQYF. The DNA for the CDR3 is TGTGCCAGCAGTGAACCCAGACGGGAGACCCAGTACTTC. The chain combines TRBV6-1 with TRBJ2-5, with no clear D. Germline V gives CDR1 MNHNS, CDR2 SASEGT. The CDR3 consists of 13 residues. Trimming shortened V by 2 bases and J by 5 bases, and 9 bases separated the two germline ends.

This chain joins TRBV27 and TRBJ2-3; D call uncertain. The CDR3 consists of 15 residues. Trimming removed 0 bases from V and 0 bases from J, with 7 bases in between. Germline V gene lookup returns CDR1 MNHEY and CDR2 SMNVEV (reference sequence). Here the CDR3 reads CASSLSGLSTDTQYF. In DNA, the CDR3 is TGTGCCAGCAGTTTATCTGGCCTCAGCACAGATACGCAGTATTTT.

This clone qualifies as medium-sized. The J gene is TRBJ2-7, the V gene TRBV5-5; no firm D call. The ends were cut back, 1 base at V and 6 bases at J, with 11 bases in the middle. Germline CDR1 is SGHKS and CDR2 is YYEKEE (reference sequence). The CDR3 totals 13 residues. The CDR3 sequence: CASSLLGSGEQYF. In DNA, the CDR3 is TGTGCCAGCAGCTTGTTAGGGTCGGGCGAGCAGTACTTC.

The V call is TRBV9, the J call TRBJ1-1, with D unclear. CDR1 is SGDLS, CDR2 YYNGEE, per germline. V lost 0 bases, J lost 0 bases, and 6 bases lay in between. The CDR3 totals 14 residues. The CDR3, as DNA: TGTGCCAGCAGCGTAGGAGGGATGAACACTGAAGCTTTCTTT. It specifies CASSVGGMNTEAFF.

V and J are TRBV30 and TRBJ2-6; D is possibly TRBD1 (5 bases). This CDR3 spans 14 amino acids. Trimming took off 1 base at V and 4 bases at J, with 8 bases between the two ends. CDR1 is GTSNPN, CDR2 SVGIG, per germline (reference sequence). CDR3 bases: TGTGCCTGGAGTGGGGGCGCCGGGGCCAACGTCCTGACTTTC. Residues: CAWSGGAGANVLTF.

This clone was counted only a few times. The rearrangement joins TRBV10-1 to TRBJ1-1; 8 nucleotides match TRBD1. Germline V gene lookup returns CDR1 WNHNN and CDR2 SYGVQD (reference sequence). The CDR3 covers 13 residues. The ends lost 4 bases at V and 8 bases at J; junction bases unmatched: 6. The CDR3 DNA is TGCGCCAGCAGTGCCAGACAGGGGACCGAAGCTTTCTTT. Translated, it gives CASSARQGTEAFF.

V usage is TRBV28 and J usage is TRBJ1-5; TRBD1 might be the D (5 bases). The germline V gene has CDR1 MDHEN and CDR2 SYDVKM. The CDR3 contains 16 residues. The V end was cut by 2 bases, the J end by 0 bases, with 11 bases between. CDR3 DNA: TGTGCCAGCAGTTTAGGGGGGAGGGGTAGCAATCAGCCCCAGCATTTT. Its translation is CASSLGGRGSNQPQHF.